The 4 T cell receptor beta chains listed next were all sequenced from one sample in a study of cytomegalovirus exposure and HLA in healthy donors (dated by TCRdb to the late 2010s). The library came from the immunoSEQ multiplex PCR assay. For the multiplex PCR, a mixture combining 60 forward primers for TCR Vbeta segments and 13 reverse primers for TCR Jbeta segments was used. TCRdb's version of the immuneACCESS table is confined to in-frame rearrangements and falls short of the full clone set. An unresolved V gene accounts for under half of the shortfall where checked; the remainder is of unknown origin. The sample data list approximately 93,000 clones, and 78% of these were observed just once. Clones ranked in the top ten supply around 3.2% of the sample. The sample taken for sequencing was PBMCs. These TCRs come from a middle-aged woman in good health and CMV-seronegative.

The chain carries TRBV18 and TRBJ1-4; 7 bases fit TRBD1. J gave up 8 bases and V 5 bases, and 5 bases lay outside the gene matches. The CDR3 spans 13 residues. Germline V gene data show CDR1 as KGHSH and CDR2 as LQKENI. The chain's CDR3 is CASSAQGNEKLFF. The CDR3 coding sequence is TGTGCCAGCTCAGCACAGGGGAACGAAAAACTGTTTTTT.

By share of the sample, this clone is medium-sized. The CDR3, as DNA: TGTGCCAGCAGCTTAGGAGGTGCCTATGGCTACACCTTC. It codes for CASSLGGAYGYTF. The chain links TRBV7-6 to TRBJ1-2; D is uncertain. CDR3 length equals 13 residues. Trimming pared 1 base from V and 4 bases from J, leaving 7 bases between. Germline-derived CDR1 and CDR2 are SGHVS and FNYEAQ. Variable domain in full (rest from reference TRBV7-6 and TRBJ1-2): GAGVSQSPRYKVTKRGQDVALRCDPISGHVSLYWYRQALGQGPEFLTYFNYEAQQDKSGLPNDRFSAERPEGSISTLTIQRTEQRDSAMYRCASSLGGAYGYTFGSGTRLTVV.

The V and J genes are TRBV5-4 and TRBJ1-3, with D perhaps matching TRBD1 (6 bases). This CDR3 is built from 14 residues. Germline V CDR1 and CDR2: SGHNT, YYREEE (reference sequence). Trimming stripped 2 bases from V and 2 bases from J, with 8 bases between. CDR3 protein: CASSLKGAGNTIYF. CDR3 sequence (DNA): TGTGCCAGCAGCTTAAAGGGGGCTGGAAACACCATATATTTT.

The chain carries TRBV27 and TRBJ2-3, with 7 bases lining up with TRBD1. Germline V CDR1 and CDR2: MNHEY, SMNVEV (reference sequence). The CDR3 has 15 residues. Trimming at V came to 2 bases and at J to 3 bases, leaving 5 bases not matched to a gene. Here the CDR3 reads CASSLRTGETDTQYF. The CDR3 DNA sequence: TGTGCCAGCAGTTTAAGGACAGGAGAAACAGATACGCAGTATTTT.